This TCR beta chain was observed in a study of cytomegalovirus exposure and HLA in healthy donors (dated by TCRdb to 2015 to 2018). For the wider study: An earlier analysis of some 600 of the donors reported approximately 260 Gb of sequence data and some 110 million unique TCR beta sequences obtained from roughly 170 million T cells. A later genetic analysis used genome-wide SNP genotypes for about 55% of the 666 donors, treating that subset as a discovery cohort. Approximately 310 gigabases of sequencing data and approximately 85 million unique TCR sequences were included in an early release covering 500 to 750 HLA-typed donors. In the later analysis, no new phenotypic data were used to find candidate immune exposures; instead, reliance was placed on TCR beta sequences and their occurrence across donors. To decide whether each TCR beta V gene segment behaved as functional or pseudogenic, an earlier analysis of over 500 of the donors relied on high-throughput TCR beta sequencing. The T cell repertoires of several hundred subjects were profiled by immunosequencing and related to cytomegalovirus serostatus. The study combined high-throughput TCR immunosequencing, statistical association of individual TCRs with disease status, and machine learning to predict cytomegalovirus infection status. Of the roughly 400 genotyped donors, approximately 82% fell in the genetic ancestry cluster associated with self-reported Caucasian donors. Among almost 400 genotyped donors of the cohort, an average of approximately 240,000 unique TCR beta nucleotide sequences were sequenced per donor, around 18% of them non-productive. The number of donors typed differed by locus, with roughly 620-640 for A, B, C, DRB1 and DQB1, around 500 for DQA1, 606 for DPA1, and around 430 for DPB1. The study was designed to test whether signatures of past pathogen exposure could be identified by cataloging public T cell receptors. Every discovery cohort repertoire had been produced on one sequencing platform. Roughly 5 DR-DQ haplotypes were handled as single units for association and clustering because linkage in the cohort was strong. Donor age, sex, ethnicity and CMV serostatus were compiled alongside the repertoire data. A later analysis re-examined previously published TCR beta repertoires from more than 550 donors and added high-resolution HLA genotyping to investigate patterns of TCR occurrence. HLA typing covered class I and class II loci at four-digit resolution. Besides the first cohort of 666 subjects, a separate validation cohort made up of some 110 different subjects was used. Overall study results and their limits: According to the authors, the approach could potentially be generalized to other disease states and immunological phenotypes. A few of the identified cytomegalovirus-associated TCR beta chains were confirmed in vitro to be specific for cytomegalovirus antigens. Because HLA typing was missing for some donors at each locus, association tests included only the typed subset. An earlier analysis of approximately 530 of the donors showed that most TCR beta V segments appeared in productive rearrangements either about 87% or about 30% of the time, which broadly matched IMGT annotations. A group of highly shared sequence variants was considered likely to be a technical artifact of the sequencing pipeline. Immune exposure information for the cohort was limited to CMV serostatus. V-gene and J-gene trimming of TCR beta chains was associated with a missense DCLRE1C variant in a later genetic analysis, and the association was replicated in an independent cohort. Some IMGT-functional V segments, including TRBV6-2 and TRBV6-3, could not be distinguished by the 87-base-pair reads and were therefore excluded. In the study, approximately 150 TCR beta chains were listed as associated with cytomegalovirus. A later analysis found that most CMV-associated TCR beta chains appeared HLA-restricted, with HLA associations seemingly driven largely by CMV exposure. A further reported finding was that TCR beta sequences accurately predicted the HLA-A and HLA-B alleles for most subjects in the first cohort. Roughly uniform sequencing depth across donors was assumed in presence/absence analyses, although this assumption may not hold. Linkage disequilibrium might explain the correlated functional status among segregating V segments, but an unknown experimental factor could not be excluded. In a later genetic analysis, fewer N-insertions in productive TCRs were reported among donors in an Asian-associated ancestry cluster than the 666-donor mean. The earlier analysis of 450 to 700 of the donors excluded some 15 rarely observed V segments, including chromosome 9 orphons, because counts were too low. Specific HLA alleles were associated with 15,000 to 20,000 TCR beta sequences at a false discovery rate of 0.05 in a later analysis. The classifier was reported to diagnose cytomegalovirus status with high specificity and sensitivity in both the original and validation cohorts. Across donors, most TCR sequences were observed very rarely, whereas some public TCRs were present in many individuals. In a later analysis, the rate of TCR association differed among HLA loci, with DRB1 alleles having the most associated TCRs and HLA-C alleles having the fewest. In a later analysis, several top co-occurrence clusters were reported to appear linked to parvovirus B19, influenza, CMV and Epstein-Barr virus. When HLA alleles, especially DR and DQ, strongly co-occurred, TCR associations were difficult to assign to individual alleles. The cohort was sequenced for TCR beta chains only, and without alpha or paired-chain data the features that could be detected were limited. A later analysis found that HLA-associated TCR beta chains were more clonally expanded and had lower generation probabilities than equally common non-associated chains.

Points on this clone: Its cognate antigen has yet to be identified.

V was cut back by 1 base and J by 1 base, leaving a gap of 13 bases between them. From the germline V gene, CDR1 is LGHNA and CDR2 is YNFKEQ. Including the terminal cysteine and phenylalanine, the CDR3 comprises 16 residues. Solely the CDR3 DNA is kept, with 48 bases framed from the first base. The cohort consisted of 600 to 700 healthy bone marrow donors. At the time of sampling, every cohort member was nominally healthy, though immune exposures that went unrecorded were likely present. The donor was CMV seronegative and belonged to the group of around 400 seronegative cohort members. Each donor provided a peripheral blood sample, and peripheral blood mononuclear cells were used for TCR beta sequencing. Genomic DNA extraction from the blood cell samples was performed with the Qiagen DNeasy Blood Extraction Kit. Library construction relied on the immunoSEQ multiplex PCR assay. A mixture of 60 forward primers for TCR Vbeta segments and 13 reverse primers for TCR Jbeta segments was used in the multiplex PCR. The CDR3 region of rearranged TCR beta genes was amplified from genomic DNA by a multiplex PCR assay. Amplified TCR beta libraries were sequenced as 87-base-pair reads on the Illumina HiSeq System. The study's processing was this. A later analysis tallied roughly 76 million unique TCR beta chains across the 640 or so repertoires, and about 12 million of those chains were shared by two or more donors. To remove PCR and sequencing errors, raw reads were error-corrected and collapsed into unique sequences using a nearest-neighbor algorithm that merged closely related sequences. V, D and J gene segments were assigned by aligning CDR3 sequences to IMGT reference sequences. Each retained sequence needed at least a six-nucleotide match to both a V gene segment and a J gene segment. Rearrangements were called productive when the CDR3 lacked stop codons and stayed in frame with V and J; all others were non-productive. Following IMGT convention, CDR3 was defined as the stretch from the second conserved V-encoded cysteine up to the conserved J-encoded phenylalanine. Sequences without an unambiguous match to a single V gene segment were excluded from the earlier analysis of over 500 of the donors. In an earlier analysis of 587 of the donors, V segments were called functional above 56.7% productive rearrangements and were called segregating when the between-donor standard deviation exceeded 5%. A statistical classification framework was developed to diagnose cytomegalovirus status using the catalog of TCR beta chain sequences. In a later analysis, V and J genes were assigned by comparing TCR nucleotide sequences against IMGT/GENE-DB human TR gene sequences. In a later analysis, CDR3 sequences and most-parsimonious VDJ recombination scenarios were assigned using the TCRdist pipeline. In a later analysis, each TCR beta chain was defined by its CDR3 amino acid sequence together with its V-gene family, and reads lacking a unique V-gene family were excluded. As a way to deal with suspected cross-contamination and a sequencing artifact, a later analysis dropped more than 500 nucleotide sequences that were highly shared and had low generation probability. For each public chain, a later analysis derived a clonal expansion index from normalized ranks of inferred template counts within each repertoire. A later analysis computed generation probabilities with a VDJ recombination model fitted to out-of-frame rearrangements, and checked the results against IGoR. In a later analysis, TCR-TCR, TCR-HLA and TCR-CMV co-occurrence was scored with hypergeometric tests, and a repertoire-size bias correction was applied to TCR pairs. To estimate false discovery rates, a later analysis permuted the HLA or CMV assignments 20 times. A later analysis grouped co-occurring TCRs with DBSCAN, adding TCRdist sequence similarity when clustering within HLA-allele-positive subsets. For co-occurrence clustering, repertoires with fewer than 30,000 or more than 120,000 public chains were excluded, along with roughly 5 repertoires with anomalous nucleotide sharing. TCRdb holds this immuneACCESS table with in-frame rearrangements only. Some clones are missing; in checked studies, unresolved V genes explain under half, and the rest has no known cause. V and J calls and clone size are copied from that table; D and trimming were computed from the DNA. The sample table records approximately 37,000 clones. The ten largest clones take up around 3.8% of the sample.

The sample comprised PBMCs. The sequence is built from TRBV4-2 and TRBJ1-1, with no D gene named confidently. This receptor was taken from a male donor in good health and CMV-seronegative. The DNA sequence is TGTGCCAGCAGCCAAGCTATTCCGAGTAGGAACACTGAAGCTTTCTTT. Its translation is CASSQAIPSRNTEAFF.